The next 21 T cell receptor beta chains were all read from a single sample in a study of cytomegalovirus exposure and HLA in healthy donors. Primers included in the PCR were 60 Vbeta and 13 Jbeta primers. Method: immunoSEQ multiplex PCR; TCRdb's copy keeps in-frame clones and lacks some. The sample yields 150,000 to 200,000 clones, 81% seen once. The sequenced sample was PBMCs. These receptors originate from a man younger than 35 in good health and CMV-seronegative.

The chain combines TRBV18 with TRBJ2-2, with 8 bases lining up with TRBD1. The CDR3 runs to 16 residues. The V segment lost 4 bases and the J segment 4 bases; nucleotides outside the gene matches: 8. Per the germline V gene, CDR1 is KGHSH and CDR2 is LQKENI. CDR3 DNA sequence: TGTGCCAGCTCACTTCAGGGGGCGACCGGCACCGGGGAGCTGTTTTTT. Its translation is CASSLQGATGTGELFF.

The genes are TRBV27 and TRBJ2-1, with D possibly TRBD1 on 6 matching bases. V shed 0 bases and J shed 4 bases, with 10 bases lying between them. The germline V gene has CDR1 MNHEY and CDR2 SMNVEV (reference sequence). The length of the CDR3 is 15 residues. The CDR3 sequence is CASSLSGQGYNEQFF. The CDR3 DNA reads TGTGCCAGCAGTTTATCAGGTCAGGGGTACAATGAGCAGTTCTTC.

This chain uses TRBV5-4 with TRBJ1-6, with 10 bases that match TRBD1. Germline loops: CDR1 SGHNT, CDR2 YYREEE (reference sequence). After removal of 4 bases from V and 9 bases from J, the junction contained 4 bases not matched to a gene. This CDR3 comprises 14 residues. The CDR3 sequence is CASSEDRGGSPLHF. CDR3 coding DNA: TGTGCCAGCAGCGAGGACAGGGGGGGTTCACCCCTCCACTTT.

This chain joins TRBV19 and TRBJ1-5; possible D gene TRBD1, 5 bases. The CDR3 contains 12 residues. Germline loops: CDR1 LNHDA, CDR2 SQIVND (reference sequence). V lost 9 bases, J lost 1 base, and 7 bases lay in between. The CDR3 here is CASGGSNQPQHF. In DNA form, the CDR3 reads TGTGCCAGCGGGGGGAGCAATCAGCCCCAGCATTTT. Together with reference TRBV19 and TRBJ1-5, the CDR3 gives the full variable domain: DGGITQSPKYLFRKEGQNVTLSCEQNLNHDAMYWYRQDPGQGLRLIYYSQIVNDFQKGDIAEGYSVSREKKESFPLTVTSAQKNPTAFYLCASGGSNQPQHFGDGTRLSIL.

This clone was seen a handful of times. The gene calls are TRBV27 and TRBJ1-5, with 7 bases that match TRBD1. Trimming removed 5 bases from V and 1 base from J; junction bases left unmatched: 5. This CDR3 has 15 residues. Germline V gene lookup returns CDR1 MNHEY and CDR2 SMNVEV (reference sequence). CDR3 bases: TGTGCCAGCAGTCCGACAGGGAGGAGCAATCAGCCCCAGCATTTT. Protein sequence: CASSPTGRSNQPQHF.

This clone was picked up one time. The V and J genes are TRBV19 and TRBJ2-5; D is unclear. This CDR3 spans 15 amino acids. V lost 0 bases and J 2 bases, leaving 10 bases between the germline ends. From germline, CDR1 is LNHDA and CDR2 SQIVND (reference sequence). For the CDR3, the DNA is TGTGCCAGTAGTATAGATATCCCGGGTCAAGAGACCCAGTACTTC. As protein: CASSIDIPGQETQYF.

V gene TRBV2 combines with J gene TRBJ2-7; D remains ambiguous. Germline V lookup: CDR1 SNHLY, CDR2 FYNNEI. CDR3 length: 12 residues. The germline V and J ends were trimmed by 11 bases and 4 bases, with 15 bases remaining between them. CDR3 residues: CAVTLGSYEQYF. CDR3 coding DNA: TGTGCCGTAACTCTCGGGTCGTACGAGCAGTACTTC.

This clone was recorded only once. The V and J genes are TRBV5-1 and TRBJ1-6; D ambiguous. The V end lost 0 bases, the J end lost 5 bases, and 9 bases lay between the germline ends. The CDR3 has 15 amino acids. CDR1 and CDR2 from the germline V gene are SGHRS and YFSETQ. CDR3 sequence: CASSLEALNNSPLHF. CDR3 bases: TGCGCCAGCAGCTTGGAGGCACTAAATAATTCACCCCTCCACTTT. Combining the CDR3 with reference TRBV5-1 and TRBJ1-6 gives the whole variable domain KAGVTQTPRYLIKTRGQQVTLSCSPISGHRSVSWYQQTPGQGLQFLFEYFSETQRNKGNFPGRFSGRQFSNSRSEMNVSTLELGDSALYLCASSLEALNNSPLHFGNGTRLTVT.

This clone appeared once. The chain uses TRBV4-3 and TRBJ2-7, with 8 bases identical to TRBD1. Looked up from germline, CDR1 is LGHNA and CDR2 is YSLEER. The CDR3 runs to 15 residues. Germline trimming cut 2 bases from V and 4 bases from J; bases unmatched to any gene: 7. The CDR3, as DNA: TGCGCCAGCAGCCAAAGTCACAGGGGGTCGTACGAGCAGTACTTC. Its protein is CASSQSHRGSYEQYF.

This clone has only one observation. V gene TRBV29-1 combines with J gene TRBJ2-1; D perhaps matches TRBD1 (7 bases). Germline assignment: CDR1 SQVTM and CDR2 ANQGSEA. V lost 6 bases and J lost 4, with 13 bases in between. The CDR3 runs to 13 residues. The CDR3 bases are TGCAGCGTCCAGGGGGGAAGGTACAATGAGCAGTTCTTC. Translating gives CSVQGGRYNEQFF.

The chain couples TRBV27 to TRBJ1-2; TRBD1 aligns across 9 bases. The CDR3 has 15 amino acids. Trimming took 5 bases from V and 7 from J; bases not matched to a gene: 11. From germline, CDR1 is MNHEY and CDR2 SMNVEV (reference sequence). This CDR3 is CASSTIGRQGGGYTF. The DNA of the CDR3 is TGTGCCAGCAGTACCATCGGTCGACAGGGGGGTGGCTACACCTTC.

J is TRBJ2-5 and V is TRBV5-6, with 9 bases lining up with TRBD2. Germline V gives CDR1 SGHDT, CDR2 YYEEEE. This CDR3 comprises 16 residues. The V segment lost 2 bases and the J segment 3 bases; nucleotides outside the gene matches: 8. The CDR3 sequence is CASSFIRLAGKETQYF. In DNA, the CDR3 is TGTGCCAGCAGCTTCATCCGGCTAGCGGGGAAAGAGACCCAGTACTTC.

The chain carries TRBV2 and TRBJ2-5; TRBD2 matches 10 bases. CDR3 size: 16 residues. V lost 4 bases and J lost 2; bases outside the gene matches: 7. Germline-derived CDR1 and CDR2 are SNHLY and FYNNEI. CDR3 protein: CASSGAAGGGQETQYF. The CDR3 DNA reads TGTGCCAGCAGTGGCGCAGCGGGAGGGGGGCAAGAGACCCAGTACTTC.

J is TRBJ2-7 and V is TRBV5-4, with 14 bases identical to TRBD2. V shed 4 bases, J shed 7 bases, and the junction held 7 bases outside the gene matches. This CDR3 spans 15 amino acids. Germline V lookup: CDR1 SGHNT, CDR2 YYREEE (reference sequence). CDR3 residues: CASSNGLAGGWEQYF. DNA of the CDR3: TGTGCCAGCAGCAACGGACTAGCGGGGGGATGGGAGCAGTACTTC.

This chain uses TRBV11-3 with TRBJ2-3; TRBD1 matches at 11 bases. The length of the CDR3 is 13 residues. J was trimmed by 6 bases and V by 8 bases; bases with no gene match: 4. Germline V gene sequence: CDR1 SGHNT, CDR2 YENEEA. The CDR3 protein is CASGQGAGDTQYF. CDR3 DNA: TGTGCCAGCGGACAGGGGGCAGGTGATACGCAGTATTTT.

This clone appeared a few times. The chain couples TRBV6-6 to TRBJ2-1; TRBD2 matches at 8 bases. Trimming at V came to 7 bases and at J to 3 bases, leaving 8 bases not matched to a gene. This CDR3 region has 15 residues. Per the germline V gene, CDR1 is MNHNY and CDR2 is SVGAGI (reference sequence). The CDR3 reads CASTSGRAGYNEQFF. The CDR3, as DNA: TGTGCCAGCACCTCCGGGAGGGCCGGCTACAATGAGCAGTTCTTC.

The rearrangement joins TRBV10-3 to TRBJ2-3, with 11 bases identical to TRBD2. With V trimmed by 6 bases and J by 2 bases, 7 bases remained unmatched. The CDR3 totals 16 residues. The germline V gene has CDR1 ENHRY and CDR2 SYGVKD. CDR3 nucleotides: TGTGCCATCAGAACCTTAGCGGGAGGGCACACAGATACGCAGTATTTT. It encodes CAIRTLAGGHTDTQYF.

The V and J genes are TRBV5-1 and TRBJ2-5; unclear D gene. Germline CDR1 reads SGHRS; CDR2 reads YFSETQ. The CDR3 has 13 residues. V was cut by 2 bases and J by 2 bases, with 7 bases left in between. The CDR3, as DNA: TGCGCCAGCAGCTTTTTACAGCAAGAGACCCAGTACTTC. It specifies CASSFLQQETQYF.

The V call is TRBV4-1, the J call TRBJ1-4, with D hard to call. The V end was cut by 2 bases, the J end by 0 bases, with 7 bases between. CDR3 length equals 15 residues. The germline gives CDR1 MGHRA, CDR2 YSYEKL. For the CDR3, the DNA is TGCGCCAGCAGCCAATCCCCCGCAACTAATGAAAAACTGTTTTTT. It encodes CASSQSPATNEKLFF.

This clone was picked up one time. The V call is TRBV29-1, the J call TRBJ1-2, with TRBD1 matching over 8 bases. This CDR3 contains 15 residues. The V gene end was trimmed by 3 bases and the J gene end by 3 bases; junction bases not matched to a gene: 9. Germline CDR1 and CDR2: SQVTM and ANQGSEA. The CDR3 DNA reads as TGCAGCGTTGATCTTCCAGGGGGCGGTGACTATGGCTACACCTTC. It is translated as CSVDLPGGGDYGYTF. Using reference TRBV29-1 and TRBJ1-2 for the parts outside the CDR3, the full variable domain is SAVISQKPSRDICQRGTSLTIQCQVDSQVTMMFWYRQQPGQSLTLIATANQGSEATYESGFVIDKFPISRPNLTFSTLTVSNMSPEDSSIYLCSVDLPGGGDYGYTFGSGTRLTVV.

The J gene is TRBJ1-1, the V gene TRBV30; weak D call: TRBD1 (6 bases). The length of the CDR3 is 14 residues. Germline CDR1 and CDR2: GTSNPN and SVGIG (reference sequence). Between the trimmed V and J ends, which lost 5 bases and 1 base, there was a span of 14 bases. DNA of the CDR3: TGTGCCTGGGATATCGGGACACCGAACACTGAAGCTTTCTTT. It specifies CAWDIGTPNTEAFF. Based on the CDR3 plus reference TRBV30 and TRBJ1-1, the full variable domain is SQTIHQWPATLVQPVGSPLSLECTVEGTSNPNLYWYRQAAGRGLQLLFYSVGIGQISSEVPQNLSASRPQDRQFILSSKKLLLSDSGFYLCAWDIGTPNTEAFFGQGTRLTVV.